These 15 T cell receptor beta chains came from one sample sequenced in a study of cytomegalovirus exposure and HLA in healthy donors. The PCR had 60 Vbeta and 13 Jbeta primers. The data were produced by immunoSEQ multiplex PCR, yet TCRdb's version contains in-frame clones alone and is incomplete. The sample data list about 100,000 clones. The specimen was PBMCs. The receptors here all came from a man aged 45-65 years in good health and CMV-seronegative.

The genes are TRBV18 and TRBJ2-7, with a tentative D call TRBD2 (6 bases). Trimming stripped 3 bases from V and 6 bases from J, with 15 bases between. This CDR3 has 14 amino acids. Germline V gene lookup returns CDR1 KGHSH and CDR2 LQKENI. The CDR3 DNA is TGTGCCAGCTCACCCGGTTCGGGAGTGCTCGAGCAGTACTTC. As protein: CASSPGSGVLEQYF.

CDR3 in amino acids: CASSLIRLAGGTPGELFF. DNA for the CDR3: TGTGCCAGCAGCTTAATAAGGCTAGCGGGAGGGACGCCCGGGGAGCTGTTTTTT. The V gene is TRBV7-8, the J gene TRBJ2-2; 12 bases line up with TRBD2. V lost 2 bases and J lost 6; bases outside the gene matches: 10. The CDR3 extends over 18 amino acids. Germline CDR1 reads SGHVS; CDR2 reads FQNEAQ.

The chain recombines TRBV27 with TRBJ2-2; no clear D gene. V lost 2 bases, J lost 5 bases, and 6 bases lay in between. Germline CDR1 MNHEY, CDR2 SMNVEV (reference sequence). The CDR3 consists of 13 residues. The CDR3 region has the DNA TGTGCCAGCAGTTTAAGCCCGACCGGGGAGCTGTTTTTT. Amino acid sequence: CASSLSPTGELFF.

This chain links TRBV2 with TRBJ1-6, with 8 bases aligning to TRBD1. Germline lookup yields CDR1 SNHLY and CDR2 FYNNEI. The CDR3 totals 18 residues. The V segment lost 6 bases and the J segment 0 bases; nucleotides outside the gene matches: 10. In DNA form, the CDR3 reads TGTGCCAGCAGCCTAGGACAGGGATTAAACTCCTATAATTCACCCCTCCACTTT. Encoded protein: CASSLGQGLNSYNSPLHF. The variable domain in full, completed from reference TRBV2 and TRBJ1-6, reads EPEVTQTPSHQVTQMGQEVILRCVPISNHLYFYWYRQILGQKVEFLVSFYNNEISEKSEIFDDQFSVERPDGSNFTLKIRSTKLEDSAMYFCASSLGQGLNSYNSPLHFGNGTRLTVT.

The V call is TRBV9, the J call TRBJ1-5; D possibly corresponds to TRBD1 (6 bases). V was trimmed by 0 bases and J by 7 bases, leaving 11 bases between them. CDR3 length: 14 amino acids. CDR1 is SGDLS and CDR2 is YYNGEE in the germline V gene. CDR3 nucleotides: TGTGCCAGCAGCGTAGCAGGGGAGGGGCAGCCCCAGCATTTT. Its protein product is CASSVAGEGQPQHF. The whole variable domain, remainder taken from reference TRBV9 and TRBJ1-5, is DSGVTQTPKHLITATGQRVTLRCSPRSGDLSVYWYQQSLDQGLQFLIQYYNGEERAKGNILERFSAQQFPDLHSELNLSSLELGDSALYFCASSVAGEGQPQHFGDGTRLSIL.

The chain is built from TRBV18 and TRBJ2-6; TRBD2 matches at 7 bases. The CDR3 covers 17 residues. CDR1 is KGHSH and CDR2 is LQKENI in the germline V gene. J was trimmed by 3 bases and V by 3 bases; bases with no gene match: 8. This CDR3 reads CASSPGLTPGGANVLTF. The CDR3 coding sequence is TGTGCCAGCTCACCGGGACTAACTCCCGGTGGGGCCAACGTCCTGACTTTC.

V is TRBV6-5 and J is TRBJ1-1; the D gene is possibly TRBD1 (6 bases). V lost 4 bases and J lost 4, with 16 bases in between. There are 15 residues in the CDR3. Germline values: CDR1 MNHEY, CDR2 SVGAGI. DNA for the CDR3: TGTGCCAGCAGTTCCTACAGGGATATCGGCACTGAAGCTTTCTTT. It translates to CASSSYRDIGTEAFF.

This CDR3 is CASSLERGSSGEQYF. The CDR3 DNA reads as TGCGCCAGCAGCTTGGAAAGGGGGAGTTCCGGCGAGCAGTACTTC. V gene TRBV5-1 combines with J gene TRBJ2-7; D might be TRBD1 (6 bases). Germline loops: CDR1 SGHRS, CDR2 YFSETQ. V was clipped by 0 bases and J by 6 bases, with 16 bases between them. This CDR3 has 15 residues.

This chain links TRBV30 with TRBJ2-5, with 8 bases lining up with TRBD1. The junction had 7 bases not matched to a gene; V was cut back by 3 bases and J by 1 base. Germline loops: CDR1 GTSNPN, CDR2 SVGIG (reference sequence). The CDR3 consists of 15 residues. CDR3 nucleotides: TGTGCCTGGAGCCGCAGGGGGCCCGCCCAAGAGACCCAGTACTTC. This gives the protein CAWSRRGPAQETQYF.

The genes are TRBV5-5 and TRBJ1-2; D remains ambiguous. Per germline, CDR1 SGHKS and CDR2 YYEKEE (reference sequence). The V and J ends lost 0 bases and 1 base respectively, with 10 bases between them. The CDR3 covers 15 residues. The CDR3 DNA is TGTGCCAGCAGCTTGGCCCAGTTTCTTAACTATGGCTACACCTTC. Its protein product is CASSLAQFLNYGYTF.

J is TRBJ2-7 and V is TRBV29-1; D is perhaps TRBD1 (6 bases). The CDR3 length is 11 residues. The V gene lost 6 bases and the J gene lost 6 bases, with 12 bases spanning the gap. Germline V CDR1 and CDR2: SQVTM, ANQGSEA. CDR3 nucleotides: TGCAGCGTAGGGACATGGGCCGAGCAGTACTTC. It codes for CSVGTWAEQYF.

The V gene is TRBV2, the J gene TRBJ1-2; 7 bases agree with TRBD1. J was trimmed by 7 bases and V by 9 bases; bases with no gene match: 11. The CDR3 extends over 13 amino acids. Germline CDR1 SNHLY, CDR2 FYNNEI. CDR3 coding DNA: TGTGCCAGAACAGGGGACGGGTCGGGTGGCTACACCTTC. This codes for CARTGDGSGGYTF.

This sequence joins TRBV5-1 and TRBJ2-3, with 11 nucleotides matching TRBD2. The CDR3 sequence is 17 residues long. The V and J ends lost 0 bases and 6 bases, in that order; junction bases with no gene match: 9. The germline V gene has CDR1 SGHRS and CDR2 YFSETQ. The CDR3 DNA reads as TGCGCCAGCAGCTTGGGACTAGCGGGGAGAGGTAGGGATACGCAGTATTTT. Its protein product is CASSLGLAGRGRDTQYF.

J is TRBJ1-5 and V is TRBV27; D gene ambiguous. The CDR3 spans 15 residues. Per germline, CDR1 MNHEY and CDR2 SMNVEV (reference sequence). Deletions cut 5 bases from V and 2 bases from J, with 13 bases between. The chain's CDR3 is CASSPSPGGNQPQHF. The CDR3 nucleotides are TGTGCCAGCAGTCCCTCACCCGGAGGCAATCAGCCCCAGCATTTT.

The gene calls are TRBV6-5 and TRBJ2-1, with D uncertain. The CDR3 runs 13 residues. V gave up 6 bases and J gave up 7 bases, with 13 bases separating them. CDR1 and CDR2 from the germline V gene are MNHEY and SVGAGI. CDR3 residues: CASSVHDLNEQFF. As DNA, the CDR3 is TGTGCCAGCAGCGTCCATGACTTGAATGAGCAGTTCTTC.